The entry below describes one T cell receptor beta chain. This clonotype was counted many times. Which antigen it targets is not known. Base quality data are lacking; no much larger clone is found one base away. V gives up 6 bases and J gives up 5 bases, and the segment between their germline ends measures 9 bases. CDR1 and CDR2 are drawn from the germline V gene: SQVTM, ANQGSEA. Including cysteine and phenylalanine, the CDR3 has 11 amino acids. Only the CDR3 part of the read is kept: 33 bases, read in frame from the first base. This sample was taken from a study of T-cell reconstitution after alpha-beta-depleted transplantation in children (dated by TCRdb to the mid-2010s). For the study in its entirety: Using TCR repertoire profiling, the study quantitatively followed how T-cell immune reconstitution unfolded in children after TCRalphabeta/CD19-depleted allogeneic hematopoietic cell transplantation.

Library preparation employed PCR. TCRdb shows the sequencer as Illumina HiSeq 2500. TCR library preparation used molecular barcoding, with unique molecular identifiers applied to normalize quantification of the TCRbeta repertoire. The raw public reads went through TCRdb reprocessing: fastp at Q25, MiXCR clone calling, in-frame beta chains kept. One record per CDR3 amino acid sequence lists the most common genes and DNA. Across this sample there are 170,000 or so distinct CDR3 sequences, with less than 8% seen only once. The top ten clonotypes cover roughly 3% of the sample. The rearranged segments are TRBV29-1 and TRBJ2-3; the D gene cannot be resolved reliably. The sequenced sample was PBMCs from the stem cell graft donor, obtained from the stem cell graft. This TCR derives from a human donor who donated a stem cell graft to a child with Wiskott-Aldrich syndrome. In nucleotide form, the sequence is TGCAGCGTCGATGAAGGAGATACGCAGTATTTT. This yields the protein CSVDEGDTQYF.